This T cell receptor (beta chain) stems from a study of T cell responses to AZD1222 COVID-19 vaccine. Notes on the study in general: Nearly half of spike-specific TCRs reportedly target unmutated variant regions. There were mostly white British donors and more females than males, and clonal diversity was possibly underestimated. Researchers report vaccine-associated CD4 TCRs spanning spike, with dominance at 160-218 and 743-854. Only a handful of AZD1222 recipients were seropositive at baseline.

The ends lost 7 bases at V and 1 base at J; junction bases unmatched: 6. Germline CDR1 reads MDHEN; CDR2 reads SYDVKM. The CDR3 covers 14 residues. On this clone: Its antigen remains unknown. This sample also contains other DNA sequences that code for the same CDR3.

The table came from immunoSEQ multiplex PCR; TCRdb's copy has only in-frame clones and leaves some out. The sample holds some 140,000 clones; more than 75% are singletons and the top ten take about 4%. The sequenced sample was peripheral blood, obtained on day 0 of AZD1222 vaccination. This chain uses TRBV28 with TRBJ2-7; TRBD2 aligns across 8 bases. This clonotype originated in an adult in good health. CDR3 loop: CASTETGGSYEQYF. The CDR3 DNA reads as TGTGCCAGCACCGAAACGGGGGGGTCCTACGAGCAGTACTTC.